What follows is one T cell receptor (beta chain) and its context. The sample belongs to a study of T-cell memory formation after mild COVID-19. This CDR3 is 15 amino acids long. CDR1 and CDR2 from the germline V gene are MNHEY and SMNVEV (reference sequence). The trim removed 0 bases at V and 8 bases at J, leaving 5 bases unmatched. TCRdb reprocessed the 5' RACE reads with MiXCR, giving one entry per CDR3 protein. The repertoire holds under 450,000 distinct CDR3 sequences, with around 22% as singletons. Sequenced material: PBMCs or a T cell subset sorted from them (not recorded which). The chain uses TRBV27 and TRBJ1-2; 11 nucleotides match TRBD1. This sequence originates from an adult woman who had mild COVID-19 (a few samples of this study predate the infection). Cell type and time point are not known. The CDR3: CASSLSPGTGGGYTF. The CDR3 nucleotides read TGTGCCAGCAGTTTATCCCCCGGGACAGGGGGAGGCTACACCTTC.